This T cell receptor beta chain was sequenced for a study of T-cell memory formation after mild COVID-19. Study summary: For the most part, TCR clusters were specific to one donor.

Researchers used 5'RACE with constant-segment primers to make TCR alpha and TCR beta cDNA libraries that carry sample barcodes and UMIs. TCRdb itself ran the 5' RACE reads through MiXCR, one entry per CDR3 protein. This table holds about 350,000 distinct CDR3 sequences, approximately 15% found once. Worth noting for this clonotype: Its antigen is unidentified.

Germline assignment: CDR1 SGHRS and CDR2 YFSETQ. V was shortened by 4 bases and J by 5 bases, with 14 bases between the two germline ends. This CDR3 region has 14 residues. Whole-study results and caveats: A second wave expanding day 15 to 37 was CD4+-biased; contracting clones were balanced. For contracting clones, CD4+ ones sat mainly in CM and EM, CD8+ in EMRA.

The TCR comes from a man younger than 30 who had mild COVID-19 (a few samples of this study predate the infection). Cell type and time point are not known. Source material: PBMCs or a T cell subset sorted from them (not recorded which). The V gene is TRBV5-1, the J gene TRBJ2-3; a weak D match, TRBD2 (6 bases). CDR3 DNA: TGCGCCAGCAGCCTGGGGGGAACGGGAGATACGCAGTATTTT. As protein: CASSLGGTGDTQYF.